The 17 T cell receptor beta chains in this list originate from one sample, sequenced in a study of OX40 agonist ivuxolimab in advanced cancers. Method: immunoSEQ multiplex PCR; TCRdb's copy keeps in-frame clones and lacks some. The sample lists some 100,000 clones; 90% were seen once. The source was CD4+ or CD8+ T cells sorted from blood, collected in a trial of the OX40 agonist ivuxolimab. The receptors shown here come from an adult with an advanced solid tumor such as melanoma, head and neck, liver or kidney cancer.

The chain employs TRBV29-1 and TRBJ1-4, with D possibly TRBD1 on 6 matching bases. Germline V gene data show CDR1 as SQVTM and CDR2 as ANQGSEA. The CDR3 runs to 13 residues. V was trimmed by 4 bases and J by 10 bases, leaving 16 bases between them. The CDR3, as DNA: TGCAGCGTTGCCGATGCAGGGGTTGGAAAACTGTTTTTT. Its protein product is CSVADAGVGKLFF.

The V call is TRBV6-5, the J call TRBJ2-7; D may be TRBD1 (6 bases). Trimming took 2 bases from V and 3 from J, leaving 11 bases between them. This CDR3 has 14 residues. Per germline, CDR1 MNHEY and CDR2 SVGAGI. The CDR3 bases are TGTGCCAGCAGTTACAGGGGGACGTTCTACGAGCAGTACTTC. Translated: CASSYRGTFYEQYF.

This chain uses TRBV11-2 with TRBJ2-1; maybe TRBD1 (6 bases). Trimming pared 1 base from V and 10 bases from J, leaving 11 bases between. This CDR3 has 13 residues. Looked up from germline, CDR1 is SGHAT and CDR2 is FQNNGV. Here the CDR3 reads CASSLVLGTEQFF. The CDR3 DNA is TGTGCCAGCAGCTTAGTTCTTGGGACAGAGCAGTTCTTC.

The chain has TRBV19 and TRBJ1-1, with D possibly TRBD1 on 5 matching bases. Looked up from germline, CDR1 is LNHDA and CDR2 is SQIVND (reference sequence). Between the trimmed V and J ends, which lost 9 bases and 6 bases, there was a span of 11 bases. The CDR3 has 11 amino acids. The CDR3 sequence: CASRGLSEAFF. The CDR3 bases are TGTGCCAGCCGGGGCCTATCTGAAGCTTTCTTT.

The chain couples TRBV19 to TRBJ2-5, with 8 bases matching TRBD2. Germline assignment: CDR1 LNHDA and CDR2 SQIVND (reference sequence). Trimming took 6 bases from V and 5 from J; bases not matched to a gene: 20. The CDR3 extends over 18 amino acids. CDR3 nucleotides: TGTGCCAGTAGCTCCCCGGACAGCGGGAGAGTTCGGTGGGAGACCCAGTACTTC. Residues: CASSSPDSGRVRWETQYF.

The chain employs TRBV5-5 and TRBJ2-5, with TRBD1 identical over 9 bases. The CDR3 is 14 amino acids. CDR1 SGHKS and CDR2 YYEKEE come from the germline V gene (reference sequence). Losses at the gene ends were 4 bases for V and 9 bases for J; bases not matched to a gene: 10. CDR3 in DNA: TGTGCCAGCAGCCGAGAACCGGGACAGGGTCCCCAGTACTTC. Translating it yields CASSREPGQGPQYF.

The V call is TRBV28, the J call TRBJ1-5; the D gene is possibly TRBD1 (5 bases). From germline, CDR1 is MDHEN and CDR2 SYDVKM. Trimming cost V 2 bases and J 4 bases, with 12 bases left between them. The CDR3 covers 15 residues. In DNA, the CDR3 is TGTGCCAGCAGTTTAACAGGAAGAGGGAATCAGCCCCAGCATTTT. Its translation: CASSLTGRGNQPQHF.

J is TRBJ2-7 and V is TRBV28; TRBD1 might be the D (6 bases). The germline V gene encodes CDR1 MDHEN and CDR2 SYDVKM. The length of the CDR3 is 14 residues. V was pared by 6 bases and J by 3 bases, with 15 bases between. The CDR3 coding sequence is TGTGCCAGCAGCTCCGGGACATTTTTCTACGAGCAGTACTTC. It codes for CASSSGTFFYEQYF.

The CDR3 reads CASSRFRGNGISYEQYF. The CDR3 DNA is TGTGCCAGCAGTCGATTTAGGGGCAACGGGATTTCTTACGAGCAGTACTTC. The chain links TRBV28 to TRBJ2-7, with D perhaps TRBD1 or TRBD2 (5 bases each). This CDR3 spans 17 amino acids. V lost 5 bases and J 4 bases, leaving 24 bases between the germline ends. From germline, CDR1 is MDHEN and CDR2 SYDVKM.

Only a few counts were recorded for this clone. This rearrangement joins TRBV28 to TRBJ1-1; D remains unclear. The germline V and J ends were trimmed by 7 bases and 5 bases, with 8 bases remaining between them. The V gene's germline CDR1 is MDHEN and CDR2 SYDVKM. This CDR3 has 11 amino acids. CDR3 protein: CASTQATEAFF. Written as DNA, the CDR3 is TGTGCCAGCACTCAGGCGACTGAAGCTTTCTTT.

CDR3 coding DNA: TGTGCCAGCAGTTCACAGGGGTACAATGAGCAGTTCTTC. Its protein product is CASSSQGYNEQFF. The genes are TRBV6-5 and TRBJ2-1; TRBD1 matches 7 bases. The CDR3 is 13 residues long. Germline V gene sequence: CDR1 MNHEY, CDR2 SVGAGI. V lost 4 bases and J lost 4; bases outside the gene matches: 1.

This chain links TRBV4-3 with TRBJ1-2; TRBD1 matches 8 bases. V dropped 4 bases and J dropped 3; count of bases not matched to a gene: 13. The CDR3 is 17 amino acids. Germline values: CDR1 LGHNA, CDR2 YSLEER. CDR3 nucleotides: TGCGCCAGCAGCCGAAGTTGGAACACAGGGGGTTACTATGGCTACACCTTC. This gives the protein CASSRSWNTGGYYGYTF.

The genes are TRBV4-1 and TRBJ2-3; 12 bases are shared with TRBD2. CDR3 length: 18 amino acids. V lost 1 base and J lost 8; bases outside the gene matches: 13. Germline loops: CDR1 MGHRA, CDR2 YSYEKL. The CDR3 protein is CASSQALLAGGSQGTQYF. DNA of the CDR3: TGCGCCAGCAGCCAAGCCTTACTAGCGGGAGGCTCCCAGGGTACGCAGTATTTT.

The chain combines TRBV28 with TRBJ2-7; TRBD2 aligns across 14 bases. CDR1 and CDR2 from the germline V gene are MDHEN and SYDVKM. J lost 0 bases, V lost 5 bases, and 3 bases had no gene match. CDR3 length: 16 amino acids. Here the CDR3 reads CASSMGTSGSSYEQYF. CDR3 DNA sequence: TGTGCCAGCAGTATGGGGACTAGCGGGAGCTCCTACGAGCAGTACTTC.

This chain joins TRBV28 and TRBJ2-3; D is perhaps TRBD1 (6 bases). The germline V gene encodes CDR1 MDHEN and CDR2 SYDVKM. Trimming took off 3 bases at V and 2 bases at J, with 18 bases between the two ends. CDR3 length equals 17 residues. The CDR3 reads CASSFPKNDRNTDTQYF. Written as DNA, the CDR3 is TGTGCCAGCAGTTTCCCAAAAAACGACAGGAACACAGATACGCAGTATTTT.

The V gene is TRBV29-1, the J gene TRBJ2-5, with D maybe TRBD1 (6 bases). The CDR3 has 15 amino acids. Germline V gives CDR1 SQVTM, CDR2 ANQGSEA. Trimming removed 5 bases from V and 4 bases from J, with 20 bases in between. The CDR3 DNA follows: TGCAGCGTTCGTTCCAACCCCCAGGGGTCAGAGACCCAGTACTTC. This translates into CSVRSNPQGSETQYF.

The chain links TRBV18 to TRBJ1-1, with D perhaps matching TRBD1 (6 bases). Trimming removed 4 bases at V and 2 bases at J, with 8 bases between. Germline V CDR1 and CDR2: KGHSH, LQKENI. The CDR3 extends over 13 amino acids. The DNA of the CDR3 is TGTGCCAGCTCACGACAGGCAAACACTGAAGCTTTCTTT. This codes for CASSRQANTEAFF.